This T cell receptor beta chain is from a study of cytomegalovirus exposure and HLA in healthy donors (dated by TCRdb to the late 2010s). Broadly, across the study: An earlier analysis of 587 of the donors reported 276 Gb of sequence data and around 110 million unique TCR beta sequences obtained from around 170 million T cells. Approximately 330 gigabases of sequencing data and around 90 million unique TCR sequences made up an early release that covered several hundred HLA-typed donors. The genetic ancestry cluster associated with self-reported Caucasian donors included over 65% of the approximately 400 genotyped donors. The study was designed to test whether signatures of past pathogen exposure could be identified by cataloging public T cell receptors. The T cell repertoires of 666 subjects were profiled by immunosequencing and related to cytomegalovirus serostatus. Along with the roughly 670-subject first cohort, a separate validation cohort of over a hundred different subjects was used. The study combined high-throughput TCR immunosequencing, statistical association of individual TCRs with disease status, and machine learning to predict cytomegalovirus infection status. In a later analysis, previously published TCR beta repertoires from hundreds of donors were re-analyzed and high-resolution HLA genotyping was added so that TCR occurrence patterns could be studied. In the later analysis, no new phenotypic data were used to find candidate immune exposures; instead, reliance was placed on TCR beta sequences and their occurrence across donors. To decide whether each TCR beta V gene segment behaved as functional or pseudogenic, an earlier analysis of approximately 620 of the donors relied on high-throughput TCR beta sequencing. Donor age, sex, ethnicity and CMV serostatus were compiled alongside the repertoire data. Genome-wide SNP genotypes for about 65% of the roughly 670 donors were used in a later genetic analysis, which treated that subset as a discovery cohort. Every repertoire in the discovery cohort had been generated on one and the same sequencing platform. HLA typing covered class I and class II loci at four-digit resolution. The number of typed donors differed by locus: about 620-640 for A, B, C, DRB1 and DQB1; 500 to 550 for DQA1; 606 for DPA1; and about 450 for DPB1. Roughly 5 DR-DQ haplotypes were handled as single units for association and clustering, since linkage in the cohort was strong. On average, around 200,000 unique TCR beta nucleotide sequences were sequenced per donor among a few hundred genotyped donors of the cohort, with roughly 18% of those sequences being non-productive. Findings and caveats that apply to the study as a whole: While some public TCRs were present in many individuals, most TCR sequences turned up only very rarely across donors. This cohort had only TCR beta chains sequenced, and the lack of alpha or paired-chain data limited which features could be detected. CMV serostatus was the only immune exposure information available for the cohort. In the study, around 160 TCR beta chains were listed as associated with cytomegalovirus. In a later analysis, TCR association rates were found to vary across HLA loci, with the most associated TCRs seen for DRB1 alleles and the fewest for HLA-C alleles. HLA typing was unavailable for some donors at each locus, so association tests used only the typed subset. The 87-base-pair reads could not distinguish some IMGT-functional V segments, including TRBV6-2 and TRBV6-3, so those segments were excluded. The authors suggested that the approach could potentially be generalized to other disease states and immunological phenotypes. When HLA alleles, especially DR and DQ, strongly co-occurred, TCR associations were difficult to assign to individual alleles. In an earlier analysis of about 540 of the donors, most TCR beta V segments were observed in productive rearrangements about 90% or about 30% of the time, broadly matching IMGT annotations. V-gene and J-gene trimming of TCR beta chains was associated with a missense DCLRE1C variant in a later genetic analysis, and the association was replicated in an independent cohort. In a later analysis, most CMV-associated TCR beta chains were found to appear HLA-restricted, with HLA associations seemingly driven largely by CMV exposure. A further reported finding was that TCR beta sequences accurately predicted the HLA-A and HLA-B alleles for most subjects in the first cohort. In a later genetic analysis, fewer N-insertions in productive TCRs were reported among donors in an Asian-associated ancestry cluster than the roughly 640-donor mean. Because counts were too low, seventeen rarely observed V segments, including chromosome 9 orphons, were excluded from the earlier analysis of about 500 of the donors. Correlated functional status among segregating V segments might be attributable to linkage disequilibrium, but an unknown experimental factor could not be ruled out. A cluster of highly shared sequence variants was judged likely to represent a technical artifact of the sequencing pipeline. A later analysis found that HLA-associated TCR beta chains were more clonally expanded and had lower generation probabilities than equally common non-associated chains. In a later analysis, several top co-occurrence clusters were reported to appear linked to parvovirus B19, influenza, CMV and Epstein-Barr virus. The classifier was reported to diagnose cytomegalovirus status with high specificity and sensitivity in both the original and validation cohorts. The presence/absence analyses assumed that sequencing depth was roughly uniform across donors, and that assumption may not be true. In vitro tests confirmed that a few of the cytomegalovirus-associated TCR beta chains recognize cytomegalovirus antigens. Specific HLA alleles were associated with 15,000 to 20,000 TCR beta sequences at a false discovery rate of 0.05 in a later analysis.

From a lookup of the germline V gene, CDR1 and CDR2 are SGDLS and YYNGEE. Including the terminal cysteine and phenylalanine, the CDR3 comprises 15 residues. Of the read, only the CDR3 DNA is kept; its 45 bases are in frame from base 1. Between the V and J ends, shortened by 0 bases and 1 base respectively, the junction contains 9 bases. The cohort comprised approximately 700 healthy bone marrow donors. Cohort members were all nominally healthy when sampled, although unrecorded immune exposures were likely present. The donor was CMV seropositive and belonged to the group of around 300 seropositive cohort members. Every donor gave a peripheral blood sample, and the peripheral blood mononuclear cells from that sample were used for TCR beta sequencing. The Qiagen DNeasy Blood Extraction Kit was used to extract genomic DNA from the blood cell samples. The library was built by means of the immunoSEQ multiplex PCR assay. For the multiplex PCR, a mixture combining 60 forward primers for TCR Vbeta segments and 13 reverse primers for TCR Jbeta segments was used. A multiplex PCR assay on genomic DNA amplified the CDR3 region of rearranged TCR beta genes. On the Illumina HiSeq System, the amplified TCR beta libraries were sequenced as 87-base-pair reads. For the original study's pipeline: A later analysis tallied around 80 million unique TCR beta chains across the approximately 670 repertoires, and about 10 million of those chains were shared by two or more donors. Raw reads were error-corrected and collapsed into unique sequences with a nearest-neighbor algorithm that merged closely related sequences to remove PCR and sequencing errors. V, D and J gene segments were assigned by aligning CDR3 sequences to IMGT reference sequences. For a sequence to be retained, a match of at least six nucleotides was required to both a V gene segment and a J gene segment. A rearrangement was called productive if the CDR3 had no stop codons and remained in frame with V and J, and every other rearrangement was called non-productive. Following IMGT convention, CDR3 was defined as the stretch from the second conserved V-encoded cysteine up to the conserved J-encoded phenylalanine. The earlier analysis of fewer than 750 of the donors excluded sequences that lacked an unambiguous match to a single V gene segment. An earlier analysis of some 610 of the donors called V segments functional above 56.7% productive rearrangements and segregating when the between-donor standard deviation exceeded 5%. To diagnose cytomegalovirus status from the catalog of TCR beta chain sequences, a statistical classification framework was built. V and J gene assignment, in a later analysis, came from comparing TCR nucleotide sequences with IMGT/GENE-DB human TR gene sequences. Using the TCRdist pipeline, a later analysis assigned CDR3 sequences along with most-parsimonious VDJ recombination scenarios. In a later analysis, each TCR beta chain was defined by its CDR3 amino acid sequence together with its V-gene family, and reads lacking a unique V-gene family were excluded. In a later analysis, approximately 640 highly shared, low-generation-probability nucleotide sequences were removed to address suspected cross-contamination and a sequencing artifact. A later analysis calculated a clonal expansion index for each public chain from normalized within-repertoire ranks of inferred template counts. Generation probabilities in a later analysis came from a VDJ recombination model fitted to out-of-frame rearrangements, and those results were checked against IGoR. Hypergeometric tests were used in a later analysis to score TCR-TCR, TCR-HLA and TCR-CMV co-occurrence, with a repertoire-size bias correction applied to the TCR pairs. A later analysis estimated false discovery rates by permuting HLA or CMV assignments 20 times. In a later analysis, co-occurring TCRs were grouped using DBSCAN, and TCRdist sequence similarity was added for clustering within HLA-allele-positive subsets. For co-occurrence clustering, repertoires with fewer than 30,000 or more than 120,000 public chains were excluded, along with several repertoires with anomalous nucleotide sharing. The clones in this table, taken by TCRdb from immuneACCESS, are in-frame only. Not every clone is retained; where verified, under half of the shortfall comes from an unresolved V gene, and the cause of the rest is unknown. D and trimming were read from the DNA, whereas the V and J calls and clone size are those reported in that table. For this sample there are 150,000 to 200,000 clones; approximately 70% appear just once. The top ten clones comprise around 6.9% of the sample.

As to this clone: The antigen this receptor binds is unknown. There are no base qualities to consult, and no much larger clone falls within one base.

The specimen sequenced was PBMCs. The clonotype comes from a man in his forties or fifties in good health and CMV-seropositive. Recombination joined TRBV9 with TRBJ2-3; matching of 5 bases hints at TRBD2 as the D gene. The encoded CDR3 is CASSVAMRGTDTQYF. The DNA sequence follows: TGTGCCAGCAGCGTAGCGATGCGGGGCACAGATACGCAGTATTTT. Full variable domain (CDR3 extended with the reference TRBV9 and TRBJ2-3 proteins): DSGVTQTPKHLITATGQRVTLRCSPRSGDLSVYWYQQSLDQGLQFLIQYYNGEERAKGNILERFSAQQFPDLHSELNLSSLELGDSALYFCASSVAMRGTDTQYFGPGTRLTVL.